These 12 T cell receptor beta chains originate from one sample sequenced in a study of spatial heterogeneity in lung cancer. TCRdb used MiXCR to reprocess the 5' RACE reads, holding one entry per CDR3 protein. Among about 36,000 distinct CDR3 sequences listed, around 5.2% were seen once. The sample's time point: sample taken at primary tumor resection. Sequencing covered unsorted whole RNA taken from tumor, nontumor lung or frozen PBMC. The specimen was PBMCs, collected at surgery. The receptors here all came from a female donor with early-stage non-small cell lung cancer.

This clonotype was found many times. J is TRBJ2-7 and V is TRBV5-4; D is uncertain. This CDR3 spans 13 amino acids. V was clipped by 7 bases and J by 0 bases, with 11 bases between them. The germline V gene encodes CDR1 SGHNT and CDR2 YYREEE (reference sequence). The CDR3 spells CASSRQVSYEQYF. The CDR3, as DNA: TGTGCCAGCTCTAGACAAGTCTCCTACGAGCAGTACTTC.

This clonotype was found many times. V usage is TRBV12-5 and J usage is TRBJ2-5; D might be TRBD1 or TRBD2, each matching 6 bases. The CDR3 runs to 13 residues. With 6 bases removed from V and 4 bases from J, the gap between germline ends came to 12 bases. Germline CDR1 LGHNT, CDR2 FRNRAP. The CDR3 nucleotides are TGTGCTAGTGGACCGTCGGGGGCAGAGACCCAGTACTTC. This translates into CASGPSGAETQYF.

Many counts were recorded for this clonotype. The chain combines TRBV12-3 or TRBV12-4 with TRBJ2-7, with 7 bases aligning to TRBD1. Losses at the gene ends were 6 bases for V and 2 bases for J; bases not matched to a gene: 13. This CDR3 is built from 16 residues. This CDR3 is CASRSTGQGVAYEQYF. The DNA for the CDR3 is TGTGCCAGCAGATCCACGGGGCAGGGGGTGGCCTACGAGCAGTACTTC.

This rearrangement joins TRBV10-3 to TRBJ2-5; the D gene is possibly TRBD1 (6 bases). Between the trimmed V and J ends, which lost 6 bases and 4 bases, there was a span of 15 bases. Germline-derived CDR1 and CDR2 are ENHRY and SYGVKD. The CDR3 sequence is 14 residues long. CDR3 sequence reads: CAIRGARLSETQYF. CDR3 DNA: TGTGCCATCAGGGGGGCTAGACTCTCAGAGACCCAGTACTTC.

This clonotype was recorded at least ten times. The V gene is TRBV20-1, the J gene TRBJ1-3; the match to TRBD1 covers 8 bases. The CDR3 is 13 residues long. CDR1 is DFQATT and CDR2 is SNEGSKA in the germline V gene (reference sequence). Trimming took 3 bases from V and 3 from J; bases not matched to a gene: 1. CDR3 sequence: CSARTGDGNTIYF. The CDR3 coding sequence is TGCAGTGCTAGGACAGGGGATGGAAACACCATATATTTT.

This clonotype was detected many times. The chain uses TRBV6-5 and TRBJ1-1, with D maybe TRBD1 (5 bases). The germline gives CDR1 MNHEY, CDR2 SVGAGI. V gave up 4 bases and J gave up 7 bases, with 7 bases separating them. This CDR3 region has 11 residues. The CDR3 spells CASSWGSEAFF. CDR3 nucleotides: TGTGCCAGCAGTTGGGGCAGTGAAGCTTTCTTT.

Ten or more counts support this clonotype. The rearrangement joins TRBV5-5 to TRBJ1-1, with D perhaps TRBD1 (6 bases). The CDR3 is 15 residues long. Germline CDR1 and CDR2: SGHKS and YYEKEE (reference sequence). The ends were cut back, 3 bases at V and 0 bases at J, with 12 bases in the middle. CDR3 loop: CASSWTTGMNTEAFF. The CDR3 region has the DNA TGTGCCAGCAGCTGGACGACAGGAATGAACACTGAAGCTTTCTTT.

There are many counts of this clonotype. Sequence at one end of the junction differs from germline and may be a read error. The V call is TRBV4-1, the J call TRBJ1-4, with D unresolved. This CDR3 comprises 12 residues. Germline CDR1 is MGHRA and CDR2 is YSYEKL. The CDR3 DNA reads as TGCGCCGGCAGCCAACCCAGTGAAAAACTGTTTTTT. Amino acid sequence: CAGSQPSEKLFF.

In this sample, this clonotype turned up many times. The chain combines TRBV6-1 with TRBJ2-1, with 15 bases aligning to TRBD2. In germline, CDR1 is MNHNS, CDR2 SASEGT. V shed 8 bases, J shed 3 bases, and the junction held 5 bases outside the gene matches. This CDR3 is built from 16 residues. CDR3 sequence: CASARTSGGGYNEQFF. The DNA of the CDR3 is TGTGCCAGCGCAAGGACTAGCGGGGGGGGCTACAATGAGCAGTTCTTC.

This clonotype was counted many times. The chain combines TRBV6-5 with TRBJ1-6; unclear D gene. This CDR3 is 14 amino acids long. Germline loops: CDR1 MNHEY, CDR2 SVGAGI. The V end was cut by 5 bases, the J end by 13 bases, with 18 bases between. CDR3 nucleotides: TGTGCCAGCAGTCTTCGGGCTACGAACTATCCCCTCCACTTT. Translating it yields CASSLRATNYPLHF.

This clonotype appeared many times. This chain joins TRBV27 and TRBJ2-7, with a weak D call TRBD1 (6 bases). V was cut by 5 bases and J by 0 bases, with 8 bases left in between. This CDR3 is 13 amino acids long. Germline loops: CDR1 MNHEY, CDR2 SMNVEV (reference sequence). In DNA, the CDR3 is TGTGCCAGCAGTCTACAGGGCTCCTACGAGCAGTACTTC. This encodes CASSLQGSYEQYF.

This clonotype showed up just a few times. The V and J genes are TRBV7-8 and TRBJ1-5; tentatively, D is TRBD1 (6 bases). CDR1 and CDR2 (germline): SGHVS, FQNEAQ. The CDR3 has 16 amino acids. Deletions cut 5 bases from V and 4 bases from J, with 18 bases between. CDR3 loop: CASSGGRRQSNQPQHF. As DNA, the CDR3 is TGTGCCAGCAGCGGGGGCCGGCGGCAGAGTAATCAGCCCCAGCATTTT.